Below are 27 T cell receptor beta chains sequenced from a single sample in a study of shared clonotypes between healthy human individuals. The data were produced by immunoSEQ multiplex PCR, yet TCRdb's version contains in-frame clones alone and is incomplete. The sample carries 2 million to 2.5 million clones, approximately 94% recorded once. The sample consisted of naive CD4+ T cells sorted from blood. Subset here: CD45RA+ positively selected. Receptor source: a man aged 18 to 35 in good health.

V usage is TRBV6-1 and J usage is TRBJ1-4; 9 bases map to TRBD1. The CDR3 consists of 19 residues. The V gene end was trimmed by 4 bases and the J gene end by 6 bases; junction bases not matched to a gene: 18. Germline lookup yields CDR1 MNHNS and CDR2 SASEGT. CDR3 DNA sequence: TGTGCCAGCAGTGTACCGGACAGGGGAGCAAATCTAATACATGAAAAACTGTTTTTT. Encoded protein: CASSVPDRGANLIHEKLFF.

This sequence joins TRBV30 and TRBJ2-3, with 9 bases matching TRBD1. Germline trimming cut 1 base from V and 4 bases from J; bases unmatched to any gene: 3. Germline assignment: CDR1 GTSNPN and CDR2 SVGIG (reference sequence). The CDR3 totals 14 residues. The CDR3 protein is CAWSGGQGPDTQYF. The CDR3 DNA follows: TGTGCCTGGAGTGGGGGACAGGGCCCAGATACGCAGTATTTT.

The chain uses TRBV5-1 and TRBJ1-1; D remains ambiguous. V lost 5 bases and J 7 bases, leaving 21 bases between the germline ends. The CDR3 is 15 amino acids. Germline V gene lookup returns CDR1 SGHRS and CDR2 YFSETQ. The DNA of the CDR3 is TGCGCCAGCAGGAACGGTGGATCAGCAGCCTATGAAGCTTTCTTT. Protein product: CASRNGGSAAYEAFF. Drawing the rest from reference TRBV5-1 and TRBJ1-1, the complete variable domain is KAGVTQTPRYLIKTRGQQVTLSCSPISGHRSVSWYQQTPGQGLQFLFEYFSETQRNKGNFPGRFSGRQFSNSRSEMNVSTLELGDSALYLCASRNGGSAAYEAFFGQGTRLTVV.

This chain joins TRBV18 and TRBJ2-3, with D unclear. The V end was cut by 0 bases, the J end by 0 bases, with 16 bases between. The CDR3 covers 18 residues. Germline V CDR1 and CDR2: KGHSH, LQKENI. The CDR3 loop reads CASSPPSKGRPSTDTQYF. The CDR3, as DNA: TGTGCCAGCTCACCACCGAGCAAAGGCCGTCCGAGCACAGATACGCAGTATTTT.

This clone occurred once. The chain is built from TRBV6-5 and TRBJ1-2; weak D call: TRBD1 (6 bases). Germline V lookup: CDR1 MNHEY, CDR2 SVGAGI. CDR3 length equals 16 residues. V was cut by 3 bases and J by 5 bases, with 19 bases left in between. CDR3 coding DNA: TGTGCCAGCAGTTATGTCCAGGGGCGCGGAGGGTATGGCTACACCTTC. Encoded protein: CASSYVQGRGGYGYTF.

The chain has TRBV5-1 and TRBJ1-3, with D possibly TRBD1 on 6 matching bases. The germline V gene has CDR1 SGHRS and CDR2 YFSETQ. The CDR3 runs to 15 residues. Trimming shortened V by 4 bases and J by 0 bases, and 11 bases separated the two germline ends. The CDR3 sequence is CASSPDRPSGNTIYF. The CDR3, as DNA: TGCGCCAGCAGCCCAGACAGGCCCTCTGGAAACACCATATATTTT.

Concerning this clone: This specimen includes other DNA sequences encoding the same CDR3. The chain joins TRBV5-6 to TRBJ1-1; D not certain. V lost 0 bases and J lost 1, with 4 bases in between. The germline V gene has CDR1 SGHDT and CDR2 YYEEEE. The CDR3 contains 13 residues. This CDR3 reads CASSLGRNTEAFF. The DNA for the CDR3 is TGTGCCAGCAGCTTGGGAAGGAACACTGAAGCTTTCTTT.

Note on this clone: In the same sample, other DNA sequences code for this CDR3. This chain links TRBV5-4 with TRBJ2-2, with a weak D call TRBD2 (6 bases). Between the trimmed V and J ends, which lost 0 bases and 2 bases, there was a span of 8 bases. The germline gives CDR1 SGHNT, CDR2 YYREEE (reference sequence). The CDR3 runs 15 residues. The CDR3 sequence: CASSLGGTNTGELFF. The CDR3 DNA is TGTGCCAGCAGCTTGGGGGGGACTAACACCGGGGAGCTGTTTTTT.

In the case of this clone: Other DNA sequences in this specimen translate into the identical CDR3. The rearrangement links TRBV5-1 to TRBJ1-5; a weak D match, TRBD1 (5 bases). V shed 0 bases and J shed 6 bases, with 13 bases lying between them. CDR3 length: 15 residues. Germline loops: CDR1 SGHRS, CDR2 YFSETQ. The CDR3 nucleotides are TGCGCCAGCAGCTTGGTGGCAGGGCGAGGTCAGCCCCAGCATTTT. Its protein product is CASSLVAGRGQPQHF. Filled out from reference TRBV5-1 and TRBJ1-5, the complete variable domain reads KAGVTQTPRYLIKTRGQQVTLSCSPISGHRSVSWYQQTPGQGLQFLFEYFSETQRNKGNFPGRFSGRQFSNSRSEMNVSTLELGDSALYLCASSLVAGRGQPQHFGDGTRLSIL.

This chain's CDR3 is CASSQDGGISNQPQHF. The CDR3 bases are TGCGCCAGCAGCCAAGACGGCGGGATTAGCAATCAGCCCCAGCATTTT. The rearrangement links TRBV4-1 to TRBJ1-5; D uncertain. CDR1 and CDR2 (germline): MGHRA, YSYEKL. CDR3 size: 16 residues. V was shortened by 0 bases and J by 0 bases, with 9 bases between the two germline ends.

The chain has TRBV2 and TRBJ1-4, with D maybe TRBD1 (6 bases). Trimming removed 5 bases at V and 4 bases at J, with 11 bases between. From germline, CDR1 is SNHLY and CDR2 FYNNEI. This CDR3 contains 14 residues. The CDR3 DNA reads TGTGCCAGCAGTAAGACAGGATTTAATGAAAAACTGTTTTTT. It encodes CASSKTGFNEKLFF.

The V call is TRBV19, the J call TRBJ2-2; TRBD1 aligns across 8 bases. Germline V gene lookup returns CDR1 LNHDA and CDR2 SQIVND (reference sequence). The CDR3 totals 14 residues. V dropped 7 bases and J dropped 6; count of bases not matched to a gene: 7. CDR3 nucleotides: TGTGCCAGTAAGAGCAGGGGGCGTCCCGGGGAGCTGTTTTTT. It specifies CASKSRGRPGELFF. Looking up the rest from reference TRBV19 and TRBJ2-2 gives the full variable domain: DGGITQSPKYLFRKEGQNVTLSCEQNLNHDAMYWYRQDPGQGLRLIYYSQIVNDFQKGDIAEGYSVSREKKESFPLTVTSAQKNPTAFYLCASKSRGRPGELFFGEGSRLTVL.

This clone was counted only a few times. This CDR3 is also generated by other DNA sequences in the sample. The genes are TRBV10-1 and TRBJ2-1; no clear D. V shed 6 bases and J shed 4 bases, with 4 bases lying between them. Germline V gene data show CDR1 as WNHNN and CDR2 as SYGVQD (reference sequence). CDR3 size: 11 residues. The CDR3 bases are TGCGCCAGCAGCGGGTACAATGAGCAGTTCTTC. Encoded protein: CASSGYNEQFF.

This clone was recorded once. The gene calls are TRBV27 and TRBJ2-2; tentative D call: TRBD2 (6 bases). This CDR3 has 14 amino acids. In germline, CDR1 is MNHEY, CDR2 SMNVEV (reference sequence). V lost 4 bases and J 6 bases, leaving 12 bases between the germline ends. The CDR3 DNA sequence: TGTGCCAGCAGTTACCGCGGGGCTTCCGGGGAGCTGTTTTTT. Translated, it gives CASSYRGASGELFF.

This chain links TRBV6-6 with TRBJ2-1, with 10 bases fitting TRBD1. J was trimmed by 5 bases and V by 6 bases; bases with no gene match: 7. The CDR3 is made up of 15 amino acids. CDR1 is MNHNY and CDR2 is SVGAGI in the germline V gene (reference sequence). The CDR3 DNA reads TGTGCCAGCAGGTCCGGGACAGGGGTGAACAATGAGCAGTTCTTC. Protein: CASRSGTGVNNEQFF.

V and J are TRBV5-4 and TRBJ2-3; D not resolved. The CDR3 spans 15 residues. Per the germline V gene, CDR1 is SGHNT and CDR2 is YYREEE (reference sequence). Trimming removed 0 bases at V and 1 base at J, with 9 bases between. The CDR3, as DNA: TGTGCCAGCAGCTTGGGGAGTACCCGCACAGATACGCAGTATTTT. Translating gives CASSLGSTRTDTQYF.

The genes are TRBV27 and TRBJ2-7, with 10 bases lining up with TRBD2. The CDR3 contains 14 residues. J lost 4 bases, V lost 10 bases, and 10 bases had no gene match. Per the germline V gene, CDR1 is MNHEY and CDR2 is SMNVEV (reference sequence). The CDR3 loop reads CATRRSSGGYEQYF. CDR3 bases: TGTGCCACCAGAAGGTCTAGCGGGGGATACGAGCAGTACTTC.

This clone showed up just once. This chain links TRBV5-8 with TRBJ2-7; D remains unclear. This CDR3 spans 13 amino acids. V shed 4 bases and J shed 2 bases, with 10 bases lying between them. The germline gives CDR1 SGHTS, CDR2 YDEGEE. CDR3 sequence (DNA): TGTGCCAGCAGCCTCGGACGAACCTACGAGCAGTACTTC. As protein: CASSLGRTYEQYF.

CDR3 loop: CAISEWGVGDTQYF. The CDR3 nucleotides read TGTGCCATCAGTGAATGGGGGGTCGGAGATACGCAGTATTTT. This rearrangement joins TRBV10-3 to TRBJ2-3; D may be TRBD2 (6 bases). CDR1 and CDR2 (germline): ENHRY, SYGVKD. The V end was cut by 3 bases, the J end by 5 bases, with 12 bases between. This CDR3 spans 14 amino acids.

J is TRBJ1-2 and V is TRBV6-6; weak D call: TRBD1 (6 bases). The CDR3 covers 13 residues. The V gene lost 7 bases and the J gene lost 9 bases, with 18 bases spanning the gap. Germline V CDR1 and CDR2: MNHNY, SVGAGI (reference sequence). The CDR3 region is CASIAGAGTRYTF. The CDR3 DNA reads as TGTGCCAGCATCGCGGGGGCAGGGACGCGCTACACCTTC.

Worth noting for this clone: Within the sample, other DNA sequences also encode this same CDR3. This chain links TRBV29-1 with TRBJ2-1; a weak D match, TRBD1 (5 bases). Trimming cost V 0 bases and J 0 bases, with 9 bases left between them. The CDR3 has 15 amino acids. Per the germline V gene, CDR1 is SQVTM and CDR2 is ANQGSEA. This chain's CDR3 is CSVEDQGSSYNEQFF. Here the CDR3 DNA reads TGCAGCGTTGAAGATCAGGGTAGCTCCTACAATGAGCAGTTCTTC.

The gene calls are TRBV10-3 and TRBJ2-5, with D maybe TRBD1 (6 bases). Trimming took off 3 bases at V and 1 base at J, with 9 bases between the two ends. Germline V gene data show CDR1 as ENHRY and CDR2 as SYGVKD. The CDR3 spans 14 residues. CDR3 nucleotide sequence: TGTGCCATCAGTGACCAGGACAGCCAAGAGACCCAGTACTTC. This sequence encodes CAISDQDSQETQYF.

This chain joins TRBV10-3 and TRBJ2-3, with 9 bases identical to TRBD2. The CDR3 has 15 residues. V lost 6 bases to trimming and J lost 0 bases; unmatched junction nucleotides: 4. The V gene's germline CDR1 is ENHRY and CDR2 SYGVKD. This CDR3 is CAIREREASTDTQYF. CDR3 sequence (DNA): TGTGCCATCAGGGAGCGGGAGGCTAGCACAGATACGCAGTATTTT.

The CDR3 DNA sequence: TGTGCCAGCAGCGTAGCCGGAGGTGGGAGAAGCGACGGGGAGCTGTTTTTT. The encoded protein is CASSVAGGGRSDGELFF. J is TRBJ2-2 and V is TRBV9; D may be TRBD2 (5 bases). The V end was cut by 0 bases, the J end by 7 bases, with 19 bases between. The CDR3 is 17 amino acids. Germline V CDR1 and CDR2: SGDLS, YYNGEE.

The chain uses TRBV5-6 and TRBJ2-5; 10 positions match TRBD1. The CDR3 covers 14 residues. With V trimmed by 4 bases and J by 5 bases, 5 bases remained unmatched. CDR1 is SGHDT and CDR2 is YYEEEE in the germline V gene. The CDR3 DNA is TGTGCCAGCAGCCCGGACAGGGGGATCGAGACCCAGTACTTC. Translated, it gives CASSPDRGIETQYF.

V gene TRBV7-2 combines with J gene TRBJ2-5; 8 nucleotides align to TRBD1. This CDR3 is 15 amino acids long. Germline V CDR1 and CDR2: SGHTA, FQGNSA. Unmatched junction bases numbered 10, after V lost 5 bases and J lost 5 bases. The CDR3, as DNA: TGTGCCAGCAGCCCCAGGACAGGGCCGGTCGAGACCCAGTACTTC. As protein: CASSPRTGPVETQYF. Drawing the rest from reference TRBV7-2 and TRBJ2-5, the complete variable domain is GAGVSQSPSNKVTEKGKDVELRCDPISGHTALYWYRQSLGQGLEFLIYFQGNSAPDKSGLPSDRFSAERTGGSVSTLTIQRTQQEDSAVYLCASSPRTGPVETQYFGPGTRLLVL.

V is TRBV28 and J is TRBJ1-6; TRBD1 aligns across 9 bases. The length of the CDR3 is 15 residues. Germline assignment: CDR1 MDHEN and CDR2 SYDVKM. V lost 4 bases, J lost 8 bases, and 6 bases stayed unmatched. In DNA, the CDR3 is TGTGCCAGCAGTTCGTACAGGGGGCTGGATTCACCCCTCCACTTT. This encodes CASSSYRGLDSPLHF. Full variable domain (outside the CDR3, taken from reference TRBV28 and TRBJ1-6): DVKVTQSSRYLVKRTGEKVFLECVQDMDHENMFWYRQDPGLGLRLIYFSYDVKMKEKGDIPEGYSVSREKKERFSLILESASTNQTSMYLCASSSYRGLDSPLHFGNGTRLTVT.